The 2 T cell receptor beta chains below all came from one sample that was sequenced in a study of shared clonotypes between healthy human individuals. Here immunoSEQ multiplex PCR was the method, and the copy in TCRdb shows in-frame clones only, minus some. The top ten hold 0.35% to 0.45% of the sample, which has 2 million to 2.5 million clones, approximately 95% seen once. The sequencing sample was made of naive CD4+ T cells from PBMCs. This sample's subset: CD45RA+ positively selected. These receptors were obtained from a man aged 18 to 29 in good health. Some clones in this sample may be carry-over from other donors' samples.

The V and J genes are TRBV28 and TRBJ2-3; 7 positions agree with TRBD2. This CDR3 has 14 residues. CDR1 MDHEN and CDR2 SYDVKM come from the germline V gene. J was trimmed by 4 bases and V by 6 bases; bases with no gene match: 7. The CDR3 nucleotides are TGTGCCAGCAGAGCGGGGAGACCCCCAGATACGCAGTATTTT. Encoded protein: CASRAGRPPDTQYF.

The chain employs TRBV18 and TRBJ1-4; 7 bases agree with TRBD1. The CDR3 runs to 14 residues. V trimming: 5 bases; J trimming: 8 bases; junction bases outside the gene matches: 8. CDR1 and CDR2 (germline): KGHSH, LQKENI. The CDR3: CASSTAGGREKLFF. The CDR3 coding sequence is TGTGCCAGCTCAACTGCAGGGGGTCGAGAAAAACTGTTTTTT.